Presented here are 2 T cell receptor beta chains from one specimen sequenced in a study of blood T cells in healthy people across ages. A second 7 to 11 cycle PCR used barcoded and J-beta primers. TCRdb reprocessed the 5' RACE reads via MiXCR and lists one record per CDR3 protein. Here the sample spans over 950,000 distinct CDR3 sequences, roughly 47% being singletons. The sample comprised blood. The receptors here all came from a woman aged 55-70 years in good health.

This chain uses TRBV4-1 with TRBJ2-7; D remains unclear. Deletions cut 2 bases from V and 2 bases from J, with 13 bases between. CDR3 length equals 15 residues. The germline CDR1 and CDR2 sequences are MGHRA and YSYEKL. The CDR3 protein is CASSQYYGPTYEQYF. CDR3 DNA: TGCGCCAGCAGCCAATATTACGGGCCAACCTACGAGCAGTACTTC.

The chain combines TRBV12-3 or TRBV12-4 with TRBJ2-3; no clear D. This CDR3 is built from 12 residues. The V and J ends lost 2 bases and 7 bases respectively, with 7 bases between them. CDR3 sequence (DNA): TGTGCCAGCAGTTTATGGTCATATACGCAGTATTTT. This codes for CASSLWSYTQYF.